This T cell receptor beta chain was sequenced during a study of shared clonotypes between healthy human individuals. Study background: Donor composition was a couple of women and three men, aged 18 to 49.

A word on this clone: What it binds is unknown.

Naive CD8 cells lacked CD45RO, underwent positive selection for CCR7 and left out terminally differentiated effector memory CD45RA+ cells. HIV-negative, healthy adults without recent acute infections or vaccinations were the donors. Only in-frame clones appear in the TCRdb table, and some are missing; sequencing was by immunoSEQ multiplex PCR. This table holds about 800,000 clones, about 96% found once. Notes on the study in general: Of the naive CD4 clonotypes, around 4.8% were shared across several donors. Generally, estimated richness proved larger in naive subsets than it did in memory subsets.

This receptor was taken from a young man in good health. Sequences were obtained from naive CD8+ T cells sorted from blood.

CDR3 DNA: TGTGCCAGCAGCCCCCCCAAAGATGGTCGAAACGAGCAGTACTTC. Translating it yields CASSPPKDGRNEQYF. The chain couples TRBV9 to TRBJ2-7; D gene uncertain. Trimming took off 4 bases at V and 5 bases at J, with 19 bases between the two ends. Germline assignment: CDR1 SGDLS and CDR2 YYNGEE. CDR3 length: 15 residues.